A single sample is the source of the 28 T cell receptor beta chains below, sequenced in a study of blood T cell repertoires in COVID-19. Profiled with immunoSEQ multiplex PCR; TCRdb holds only in-frame clones, not every one. The table shows about 130,000 clones, with roughly 86% occurring only once. Sequenced sample: peripheral blood. The receptors derive from an older woman with COVID-19, enrolled during active disease.

The chain recombines TRBV5-1 with TRBJ1-3; 7 nucleotides line up with TRBD1. Germline CDR1 SGHRS, CDR2 YFSETQ. The V segment lost 1 base and the J segment 4 bases; nucleotides outside the gene matches: 8. This CDR3 spans 16 amino acids. The CDR3 region is CASSLNYRGDGNTIYF. CDR3 nucleotides: TGCGCCAGCAGCTTGAATTACAGGGGCGACGGAAACACCATATATTTT.

The V call is TRBV30, the J call TRBJ1-1; no definite D call. CDR3 length: 13 residues. Germline V gene data show CDR1 as GTSNPN and CDR2 as SVGIG (reference sequence). V lost 8 bases to trimming and J lost 1 base, with 14 bases between them. The CDR3 nucleotides are TGTGCCCACGAGGTACCATCGAACACTGAAGCTTTCTTT. Protein: CAHEVPSNTEAFF.

The chain employs TRBV18 and TRBJ2-3, with 9 positions matching TRBD2. CDR1 is KGHSH and CDR2 is LQKENI in the germline V gene. V trimming: 0 bases; J trimming: 0 bases; junction bases outside the gene matches: 4. The CDR3 has 17 residues. CDR3 residues: CASSPPLAGESTDTQYF. The CDR3 DNA is TGTGCCAGCTCACCACCGTTAGCGGGGGAGAGCACAGATACGCAGTATTTT.

The rearrangement uses TRBV19 and TRBJ2-5; possible D gene TRBD2, 5 bases. Germline V gene lookup returns CDR1 LNHDA and CDR2 SQIVND (reference sequence). The CDR3 spans 15 residues. With 4 bases removed from V and 3 bases from J, the gap between germline ends came to 15 bases. The CDR3 protein is CASSTSRGIEETQYF. The CDR3, as DNA: TGTGCCAGTAGTACCAGTCGGGGAATCGAAGAGACCCAGTACTTC.

V is TRBV13 and J is TRBJ2-7, with D perhaps TRBD2 (5 bases). The CDR3 has 15 residues. Germline values: CDR1 PRHDT, CDR2 FYEKMQ (reference sequence). The V end was cut by 2 bases, the J end by 2 bases, with 13 bases between. The CDR3 here is CASSLISGGTYEQYF. The CDR3 DNA is TGTGCCAGCAGCTTAATAAGCGGCGGAACCTACGAGCAGTACTTC.

V usage is TRBV11-2 and J usage is TRBJ1-6; D ambiguous. From germline, CDR1 is SGHAT and CDR2 FQNNGV. Trimming stripped 0 bases from V and 8 bases from J, with 5 bases between. The CDR3 is 13 amino acids. CDR3 nucleotides: TGTGCCAGCAGCTTAGATCGGGATTCACCCCTCCACTTT. Its translation is CASSLDRDSPLHF.

Only a few counts were recorded for this clone. This chain joins TRBV4-2 and TRBJ1-3, with TRBD1 as a possible D gene (6 bases). Germline CDR1 is LGHNA and CDR2 is YNFKEQ. This CDR3 is built from 16 residues. V was shortened by 4 bases and J by 3 bases, with 16 bases between the two germline ends. This CDR3 reads CASSLVGNRDGNTIYF. In DNA, the CDR3 is TGTGCCAGCAGCCTAGTGGGAAACAGGGATGGAAACACCATATATTTT.

This clone has just one count. The chain recombines TRBV4-1 with TRBJ1-5, with D tentatively TRBD1 (5 bases). This CDR3 region has 20 residues. Germline values: CDR1 MGHRA, CDR2 YSYEKL. The V end lost 2 bases, the J end lost 1 base, and 24 bases lay between the germline ends. The CDR3 protein is CASSQTIVAGVSRSNQPQHF. The CDR3 coding sequence is TGCGCCAGCAGCCAAACCATCGTCGCGGGGGTATCTAGGAGCAATCAGCCCCAGCATTTT.

This sequence joins TRBV5-1 and TRBJ2-3; 16 positions agree with TRBD2. The CDR3 spans 16 residues. V lost 4 bases, J lost 6 bases, and 5 bases stayed unmatched. Germline CDR1 is SGHRS and CDR2 is YFSETQ. CDR3 protein: CASSPGLAGGLDTQYF. The CDR3 region has the DNA TGCGCCAGCAGCCCGGGACTAGCGGGGGGGCTGGATACGCAGTATTTT.

The CDR3 loop reads CASSRDSPSNQPQHF. In DNA form, the CDR3 reads TGTGCCAGCAGTCGGGACTCCCCCAGCAATCAGCCCCAGCATTTT. The V and J genes are TRBV2 and TRBJ1-5, with a tentative D call TRBD1 (5 bases). Trimming took 5 bases from V and 1 from J, leaving 12 bases between them. The germline CDR1 and CDR2 sequences are SNHLY and FYNNEI. The CDR3 has 15 amino acids.

The CDR3 DNA reads as TGTGCCTGGAGTGTACAGACAGGCTTTGGCTACACCTTC. Encoded protein: CAWSVQTGFGYTF. This chain uses TRBV30 with TRBJ1-2, with D perhaps matching TRBD1 (6 bases). This CDR3 spans 13 amino acids. CDR1 GTSNPN and CDR2 SVGIG come from the germline V gene (reference sequence). V was clipped by 0 bases and J by 7 bases, with 12 bases between them.

The chain recombines TRBV7-2 with TRBJ2-5; perhaps TRBD1 as D (6 bases). The CDR3 consists of 15 residues. The germline gives CDR1 SGHTA, CDR2 FQGNSA. Between the trimmed V and J ends, which lost 1 base and 1 base, there was a span of 10 bases. CDR3 residues: CASSLEGGFQETQYF. The DNA of the CDR3 is TGTGCCAGCAGCTTAGAAGGGGGTTTCCAAGAGACCCAGTACTTC.

Written as DNA, the CDR3 is TGCACCAGCAGCCCCAGGGAAGGGGTCCCGAACACCGGGGAGCTGTTTTTT. It is translated as CTSSPREGVPNTGELFF. The chain has TRBV1 and TRBJ2-2; the table calls TRBD1, which could not be checked here. TRBV1 is noted as a pseudogene. This CDR3 comprises 17 residues.

The genes are TRBV5-1 and TRBJ1-2; TRBD1 might be the D (6 bases). This CDR3 comprises 15 residues. V was shortened by 0 bases and J by 8 bases, with 17 bases between the two germline ends. Germline-derived CDR1 and CDR2 are SGHRS and YFSETQ. The CDR3 DNA follows: TGCGCCAGCAGCTTGGCCGGTACAGGGACGGGCGGCTACACCTTC. It is translated as CASSLAGTGTGGYTF.

As for this clone: An end of the junction differs from the germline gene, which may be a read error. This chain uses TRBV18 with TRBJ2-5; TRBD2 aligns across 8 bases. This CDR3 is built from 15 residues. Germline CDR1 reads KGHSH; CDR2 reads LQKENI. The CDR3 region has the DNA TGTGCCAGCTCACCACCGGATGTGTTCGGGGGGGCACTCGACTTC. This translates into CASSPPDVFGGALDF.

This clone has a single count. This chain links TRBV5-4 with TRBJ2-6, with D maybe TRBD1 (6 bases). The CDR3 totals 15 residues. Deletions cut 2 bases from V and 3 bases from J, with 9 bases between. Germline CDR1 and CDR2: SGHNT and YYREEE (reference sequence). The CDR3 nucleotides are TGTGCCAGCAGCTTCACAGGGATTGGGGCCAACGTCCTGACTTTC. This codes for CASSFTGIGANVLTF.

The chain uses TRBV28 and TRBJ1-6; D not resolved. This CDR3 comprises 16 residues. Germline CDR1 reads MDHEN; CDR2 reads SYDVKM. Trimming removed 6 bases at V and 9 bases at J, with 21 bases between. CDR3 region: CASRPNRGRGPSPLHF. The DNA for the CDR3 is TGTGCCAGCAGACCTAATCGTGGGAGAGGACCTTCACCCCTCCACTTT.

The CDR3 DNA reads as TGTGCCAGCAGCGAGGGGACAGGGTTTAGTCAGCCCCAGCATTTT. It specifies CASSEGTGFSQPQHF. The rearrangement uses TRBV2 and TRBJ1-5; 9 bases map to TRBD1. The CDR3 sequence is 15 residues long. Losses at the gene ends were 6 bases for V and 6 bases for J; bases not matched to a gene: 9. Germline lookup yields CDR1 SNHLY and CDR2 FYNNEI.

V usage is TRBV29-1 and J usage is TRBJ1-1; 8 positions agree with TRBD1. The V gene's germline CDR1 is SQVTM and CDR2 ANQGSEA. V was pared by 6 bases and J by 2 bases, with 8 bases of the junction left unmatched. The CDR3 is 14 amino acids. CDR3 residues: CSVAATGGNTEAFF. CDR3 bases: TGCAGCGTGGCAGCTACAGGGGGTAACACTGAAGCTTTCTTT.

The chain couples TRBV5-1 to TRBJ2-5, with D perhaps matching TRBD1 (5 bases). The CDR3 extends over 15 amino acids. The V gene's germline CDR1 is SGHRS and CDR2 YFSETQ. The V end was cut by 0 bases, the J end by 1 base, with 10 bases between. The CDR3 reads CASSLVGATQETQYF. DNA for the CDR3: TGCGCCAGCAGCTTGGTTGGGGCCACCCAAGAGACCCAGTACTTC.

This clone was counted a single time. The genes are TRBV18 and TRBJ1-6; possible D gene TRBD1, 6 bases. The CDR3 has 17 amino acids. V dropped 3 bases and J dropped 0 bases, with 12 bases sitting between them. Germline V gives CDR1 KGHSH, CDR2 LQKENI. The CDR3 sequence is CASSPGAGDSYNSPLHF. CDR3 nucleotide sequence: TGTGCCAGCTCACCGGGGGCAGGCGACTCCTATAATTCACCCCTCCACTTT. The whole variable domain, remainder taken from reference TRBV18 and TRBJ1-6, is NAGVMQNPRHLVRRRGQEARLRCSPMKGHSHVYWYRQLPEEGLKFMVYLQKENIIDESGMPKERFSAEFPKEGPSILRIQQVVRGDSAAYFCASSPGAGDSYNSPLHFGNGTRLTVT.

This clone was seen at least ten times. The chain carries TRBV24-1 and TRBJ2-2; 12 bases align to TRBD2. Germline V gene sequence: CDR1 KGHDR, CDR2 SFDVKD. This CDR3 spans 17 amino acids. After removal of 4 bases from V and 3 bases from J, the junction contained 5 bases not matched to a gene. The CDR3 sequence is CATSEPTSGGYTGELFF. In nucleotides, the CDR3 is TGTGCCACCAGTGAGCCGACTAGCGGGGGATACACCGGGGAGCTGTTTTTT.

The chain recombines TRBV30 with TRBJ1-5, with unresolved D. Per germline, CDR1 GTSNPN and CDR2 SVGIG (reference sequence). V lost 1 base, J lost 5 bases, and 9 bases lay in between. The length of the CDR3 is 13 residues. This chain's CDR3 is CAWSGQRDQPQHF. The CDR3 DNA is TGTGCCTGGAGTGGGCAGCGAGATCAGCCCCAGCATTTT.

The chain has TRBV18 and TRBJ2-7, with D possibly matching TRBD2 (5 bases). Per the germline V gene, CDR1 is KGHSH and CDR2 is LQKENI. CDR3 length equals 17 residues. The V and J ends lost 6 bases and 5 bases respectively, with 26 bases between them. The CDR3 is CASSQSVVANRLNEQYF. DNA for the CDR3: TGTGCCAGCTCTCAATCAGTGGTAGCGAATCGCCTCAACGAGCAGTACTTC.

This chain connects TRBV6-2 or TRBV6-3 to TRBJ2-3, with TRBD1 matching over 8 bases. Trimming took 6 bases from V and 2 from J; bases not matched to a gene: 7. Per the germline V gene, CDR1 is MNHEY and CDR2 is SVGEGT. The CDR3 spans 15 residues. The CDR3 sequence: CASSRGQANTDTQYF. CDR3 coding DNA: TGTGCCAGCAGCCGGGGACAGGCCAACACAGATACGCAGTATTTT.

The rearrangement uses TRBV10-3 and TRBJ1-2; a possible D gene is TRBD1 (6 bases). Germline CDR1 ENHRY, CDR2 SYGVKD. Trimming pared 3 bases from V and 6 bases from J, leaving 8 bases between. The CDR3 spans 12 residues. The CDR3 coding sequence is TGTGCCATCAGTGAAGGGGGACATGGCTACACCTTC. Protein product: CAISEGGHGYTF.

The chain carries TRBV9 and TRBJ2-1; weak D call: TRBD2 (7 bases). Per germline, CDR1 SGDLS and CDR2 YYNGEE. Trimming pared 0 bases from V and 5 bases from J, leaving 9 bases between. The CDR3 is 14 residues long. The CDR3: CASSVAGGNNEQFF. The CDR3 DNA reads as TGTGCCAGCAGCGTAGCGGGGGGCAACAATGAGCAGTTCTTC.

The chain has TRBV15 and TRBJ1-5, with D possibly being TRBD1 (6 bases). Germline assignment: CDR1 LNHNV and CDR2 YYDKDF (reference sequence). The ends were cut back, 4 bases at V and 4 bases at J, with 14 bases in the middle. The CDR3 has 15 amino acids. Here the CDR3 DNA reads TGTGCCACCAGCACTCGGTGGACAGCGAATCAGCCCCAGCATTTT. Encoded protein: CATSTRWTANQPQHF.